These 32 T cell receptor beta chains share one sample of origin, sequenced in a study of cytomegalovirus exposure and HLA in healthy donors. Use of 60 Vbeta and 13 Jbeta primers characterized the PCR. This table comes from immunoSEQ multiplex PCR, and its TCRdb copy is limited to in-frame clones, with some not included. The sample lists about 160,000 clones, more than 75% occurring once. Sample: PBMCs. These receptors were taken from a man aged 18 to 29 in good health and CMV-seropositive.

CDR3 in DNA: TGTGCCAGCTCACCTTCCGGGACTAGCGGGAGTGAGACCCAGTACTTC. This encodes CASSPSGTSGSETQYF. V is TRBV18 and J is TRBJ2-5, with 14 nucleotides matching TRBD2. This CDR3 has 16 amino acids. Germline V lookup: CDR1 KGHSH, CDR2 LQKENI. With V trimmed by 3 bases and J by 5 bases, 5 bases remained unmatched.

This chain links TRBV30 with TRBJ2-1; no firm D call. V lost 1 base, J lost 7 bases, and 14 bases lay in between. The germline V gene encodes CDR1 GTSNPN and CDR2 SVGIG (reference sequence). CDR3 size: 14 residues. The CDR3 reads CAWSGRETWNEQFF. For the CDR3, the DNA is TGTGCCTGGAGTGGAAGAGAGACTTGGAATGAGCAGTTCTTC.

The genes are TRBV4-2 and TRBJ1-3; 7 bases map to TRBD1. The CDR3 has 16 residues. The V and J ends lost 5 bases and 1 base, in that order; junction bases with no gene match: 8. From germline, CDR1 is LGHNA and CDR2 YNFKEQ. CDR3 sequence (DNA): TGTGCCAGCAGCGGACAACGGGACAGATCTGGAAACACCATATATTTT. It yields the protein CASSGQRDRSGNTIYF.

The CDR3 reads CASSPSTPRTDTQYF. The CDR3 DNA reads TGCGCCAGCAGCCCGTCCACCCCTAGAACAGATACGCAGTATTTT. The V gene is TRBV4-1, the J gene TRBJ2-3; no clear D. The germline gives CDR1 MGHRA, CDR2 YSYEKL. The length of the CDR3 is 15 residues. V was pared by 4 bases and J by 3 bases, with 14 bases between.

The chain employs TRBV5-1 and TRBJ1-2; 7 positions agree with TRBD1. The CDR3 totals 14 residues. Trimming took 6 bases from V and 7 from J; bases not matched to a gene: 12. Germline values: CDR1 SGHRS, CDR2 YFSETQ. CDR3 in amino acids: CASKTRQGGSGYTF. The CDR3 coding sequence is TGCGCCAGCAAGACAAGACAAGGGGGCTCTGGCTACACCTTC.

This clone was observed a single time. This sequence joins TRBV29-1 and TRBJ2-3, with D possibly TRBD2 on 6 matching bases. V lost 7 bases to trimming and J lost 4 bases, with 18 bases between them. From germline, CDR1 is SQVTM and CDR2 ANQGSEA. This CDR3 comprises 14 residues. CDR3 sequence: CSAGGLAFADTQYF. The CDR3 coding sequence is TGCAGCGCCGGCGGGCTAGCGTTTGCAGATACGCAGTATTTT.

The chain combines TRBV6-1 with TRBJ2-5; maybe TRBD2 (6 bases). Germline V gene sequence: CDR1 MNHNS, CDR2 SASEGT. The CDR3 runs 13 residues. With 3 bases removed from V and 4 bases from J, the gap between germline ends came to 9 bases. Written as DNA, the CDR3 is TGTGCCAGCAGTGATATACTAGCAGAGACCCAGTACTTC. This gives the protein CASSDILAETQYF.

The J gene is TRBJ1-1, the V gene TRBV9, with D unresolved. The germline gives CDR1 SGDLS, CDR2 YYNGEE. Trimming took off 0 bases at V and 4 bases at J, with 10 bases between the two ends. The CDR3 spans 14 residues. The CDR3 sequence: CASSVVSTATEAFF. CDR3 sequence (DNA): TGTGCCAGCAGCGTAGTGTCAACAGCCACTGAAGCTTTCTTT.

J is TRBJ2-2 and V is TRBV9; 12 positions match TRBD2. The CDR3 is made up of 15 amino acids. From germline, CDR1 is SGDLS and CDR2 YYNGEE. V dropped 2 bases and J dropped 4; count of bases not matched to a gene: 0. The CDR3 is CASSVTSGGTGELFF. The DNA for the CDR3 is TGTGCCAGCAGCGTGACTAGCGGGGGCACCGGGGAGCTGTTTTTT.

The CDR3 loop reads CASPQGFSDTQYF. The DNA for the CDR3 is TGCGCCAGCCCGCAGGGGTTTTCAGATACGCAGTATTTT. This sequence joins TRBV23-1 and TRBJ2-3, with D perhaps matching TRBD1 (6 bases). TRBV23-1 is treated as an ORF (open reading frame) with a function not yet certain. Trimming shortened V by 8 bases and J by 4 bases, and 13 bases separated the two germline ends. This CDR3 has 13 residues.

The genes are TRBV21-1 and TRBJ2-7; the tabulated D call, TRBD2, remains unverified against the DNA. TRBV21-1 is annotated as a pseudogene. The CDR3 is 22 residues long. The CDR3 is CASSFNTRKEGPHSGRAHEQYF. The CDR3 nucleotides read TGTGCCAGCAGCTTTAACACGAGGAAAGAGGGTCCCCATAGCGGGAGGGCCCACGAGCAGTACTTC.

The CDR3 loop reads CASSSQGGNEQFF. The CDR3 DNA follows: TGTGCCAGCAGTTCGCAGGGAGGCAATGAGCAGTTCTTC. The genes are TRBV6-5 and TRBJ2-1, with D perhaps matching TRBD2 (6 bases). V dropped 4 bases and J dropped 6 bases, with 10 bases sitting between them. This CDR3 spans 13 amino acids. Per the germline V gene, CDR1 is MNHEY and CDR2 is SVGAGI.

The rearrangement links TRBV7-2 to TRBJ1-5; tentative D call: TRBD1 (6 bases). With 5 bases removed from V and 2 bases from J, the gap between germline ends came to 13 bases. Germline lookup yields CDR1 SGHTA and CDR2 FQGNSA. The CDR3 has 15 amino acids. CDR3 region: CASSPLSGGNQPQHF. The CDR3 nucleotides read TGTGCCAGCAGCCCCTTGTCAGGGGGCAATCAGCCCCAGCATTTT.

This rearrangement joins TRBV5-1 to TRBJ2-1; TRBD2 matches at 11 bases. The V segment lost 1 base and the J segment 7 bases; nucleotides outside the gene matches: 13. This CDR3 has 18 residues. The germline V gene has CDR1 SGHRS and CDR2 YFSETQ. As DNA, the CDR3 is TGCGCCAGCAGCTTGAGATGGACTAGCGGGCAGGTTTTGAATGAGCAGTTCTTC. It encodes CASSLRWTSGQVLNEQFF.

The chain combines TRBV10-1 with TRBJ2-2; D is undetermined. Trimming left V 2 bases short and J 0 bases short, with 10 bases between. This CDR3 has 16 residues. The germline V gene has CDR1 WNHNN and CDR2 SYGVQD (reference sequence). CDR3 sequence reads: CASSEAKTANTGELFF. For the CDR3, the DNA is TGCGCCAGCAGTGAGGCCAAGACTGCGAACACCGGGGAGCTGTTTTTT.

CDR3 DNA: TGTGCCAGCAGCTACCGGGACTTGAGCAATCAGCCCCAGCATTTT. This codes for CASSYRDLSNQPQHF. The chain has TRBV5-8 and TRBJ1-5, with a weak D call TRBD1 (5 bases). Germline CDR1 is SGHTS and CDR2 is YDEGEE. Between the trimmed V and J ends, which lost 3 bases and 1 base, there was a span of 11 bases. This CDR3 spans 15 amino acids.

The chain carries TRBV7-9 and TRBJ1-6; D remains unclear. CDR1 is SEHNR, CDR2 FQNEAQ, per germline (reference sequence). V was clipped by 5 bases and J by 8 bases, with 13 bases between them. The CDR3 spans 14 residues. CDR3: CASSAIYGDSPLHF. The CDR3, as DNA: TGTGCCAGCAGCGCGATATACGGAGATTCACCCCTCCACTTT.

CDR3 sequence reads: CASSIQQGNTEAFF. CDR3 sequence (DNA): TGCGCCAGCAGTATTCAACAGGGGAACACTGAAGCTTTCTTT. The V gene is TRBV10-2, the J gene TRBJ1-1, with a possible D match to TRBD1 (6 bases). The CDR3 length is 14 residues. V lost 5 bases and J lost 1, with 11 bases in between. CDR1 and CDR2 (germline): WSHSY, SAAADI.

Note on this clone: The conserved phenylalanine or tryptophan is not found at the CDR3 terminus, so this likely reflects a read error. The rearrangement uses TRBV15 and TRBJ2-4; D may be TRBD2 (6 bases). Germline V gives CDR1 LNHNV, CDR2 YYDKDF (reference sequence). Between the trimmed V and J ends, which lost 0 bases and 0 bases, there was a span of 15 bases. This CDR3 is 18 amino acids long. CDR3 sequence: CATSRDRRRDLAKNIQYL. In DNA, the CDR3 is TGTGCCACCAGCAGAGATCGTAGGAGGGACCTAGCCAAAAACATTCAGTACCTC.

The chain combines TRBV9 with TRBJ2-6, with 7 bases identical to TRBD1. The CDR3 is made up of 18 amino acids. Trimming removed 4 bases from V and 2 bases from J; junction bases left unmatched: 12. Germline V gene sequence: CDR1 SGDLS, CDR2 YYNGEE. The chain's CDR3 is CASSYHRGYYAGANVLTF. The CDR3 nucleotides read TGTGCCAGCAGCTATCACAGGGGTTATTATGCTGGGGCCAACGTCCTGACTTTC.

The CDR3 sequence is CAIMGTGGPYEQYF. Written as DNA, the CDR3 is TGTGCCATCATGGGGACAGGGGGACCCTACGAGCAGTACTTC. The chain employs TRBV10-3 and TRBJ2-7; 11 positions agree with TRBD1. This CDR3 comprises 14 residues. Germline CDR1 and CDR2: ENHRY and SYGVKD. V shed 7 bases, J shed 2 bases, and the junction held 4 bases outside the gene matches.

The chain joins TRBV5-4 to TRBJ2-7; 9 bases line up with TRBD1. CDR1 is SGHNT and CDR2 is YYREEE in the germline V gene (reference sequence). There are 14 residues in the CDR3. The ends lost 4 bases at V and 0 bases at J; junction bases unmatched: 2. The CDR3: CASSRQGDSYEQYF. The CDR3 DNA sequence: TGTGCCAGCAGCCGACAGGGGGACTCCTACGAGCAGTACTTC.

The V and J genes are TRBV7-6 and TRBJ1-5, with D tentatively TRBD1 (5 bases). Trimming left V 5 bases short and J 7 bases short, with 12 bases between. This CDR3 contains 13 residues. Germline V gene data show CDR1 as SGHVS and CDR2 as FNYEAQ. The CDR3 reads CASSPGGSQPQHF. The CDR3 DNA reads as TGTGCCAGCAGCCCCGGGGGATCCCAGCCCCAGCATTTT. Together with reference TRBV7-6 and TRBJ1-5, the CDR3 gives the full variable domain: GAGVSQSPRYKVTKRGQDVALRCDPISGHVSLYWYRQALGQGPEFLTYFNYEAQQDKSGLPNDRFSAERPEGSISTLTIQRTEQRDSAMYRCASSPGGSQPQHFGDGTRLSIL.

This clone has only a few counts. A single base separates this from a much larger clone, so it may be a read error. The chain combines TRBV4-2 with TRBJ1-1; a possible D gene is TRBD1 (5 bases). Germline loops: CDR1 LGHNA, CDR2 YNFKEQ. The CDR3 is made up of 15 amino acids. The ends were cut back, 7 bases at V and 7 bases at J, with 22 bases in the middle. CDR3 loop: CASNPELQVRGEAFF. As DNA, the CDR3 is TGTGCCAGCAACCCGGAATTACAGGTTCGAGGTGAAGCTTTCTTT.

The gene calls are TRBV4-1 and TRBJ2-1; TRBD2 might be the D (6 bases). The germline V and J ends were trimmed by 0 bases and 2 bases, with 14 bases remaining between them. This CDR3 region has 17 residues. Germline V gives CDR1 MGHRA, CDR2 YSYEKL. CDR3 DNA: TGCGCCAGCAGCCAAGATTGGGGGGTAAGCCCCTACAATGAGCAGTTCTTC. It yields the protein CASSQDWGVSPYNEQFF.

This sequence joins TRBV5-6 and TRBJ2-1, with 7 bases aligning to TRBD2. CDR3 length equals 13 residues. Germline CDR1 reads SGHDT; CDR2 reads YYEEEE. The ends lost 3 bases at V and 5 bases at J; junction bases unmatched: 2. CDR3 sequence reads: CASSWEGHNEQFF. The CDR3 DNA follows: TGTGCCAGCAGCTGGGAGGGGCACAATGAGCAGTTCTTC.

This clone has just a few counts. The CDR3 protein is CASSEGWGQGAQKGGYTF. The CDR3 DNA reads as TGTGCCAGCAGTGAAGGTTGGGGACAGGGGGCCCAGAAGGGTGGCTACACCTTC. The chain links TRBV6-1 to TRBJ1-2; 12 bases are a match to TRBD1. J lost 7 bases, V lost 1 base, and 13 bases had no gene match. Germline assignment: CDR1 MNHNS and CDR2 SASEGT. The CDR3 contains 18 residues.

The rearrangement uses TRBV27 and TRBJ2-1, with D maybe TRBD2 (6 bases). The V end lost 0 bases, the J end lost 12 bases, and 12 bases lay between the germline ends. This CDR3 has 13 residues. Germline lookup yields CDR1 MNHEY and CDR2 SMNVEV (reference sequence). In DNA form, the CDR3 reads TGTGCCAGCAGTTTATCGACGGGGGATGTGCAGTTCTTC. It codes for CASSLSTGDVQFF.

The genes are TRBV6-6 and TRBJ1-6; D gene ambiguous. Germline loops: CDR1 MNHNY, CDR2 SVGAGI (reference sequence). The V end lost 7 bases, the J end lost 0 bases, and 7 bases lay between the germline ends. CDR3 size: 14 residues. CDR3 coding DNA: TGTGCCAGCATCGAGAGCTCCTATAATTCACCCCTCCACTTT. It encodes CASIESSYNSPLHF.

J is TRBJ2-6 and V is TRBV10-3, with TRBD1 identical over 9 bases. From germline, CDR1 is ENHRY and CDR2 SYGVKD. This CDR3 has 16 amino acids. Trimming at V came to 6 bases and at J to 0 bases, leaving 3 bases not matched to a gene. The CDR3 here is CAIRTGGNSGANVLTF. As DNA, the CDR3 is TGTGCCATCAGGACAGGGGGGAACTCTGGGGCCAACGTCCTGACTTTC.

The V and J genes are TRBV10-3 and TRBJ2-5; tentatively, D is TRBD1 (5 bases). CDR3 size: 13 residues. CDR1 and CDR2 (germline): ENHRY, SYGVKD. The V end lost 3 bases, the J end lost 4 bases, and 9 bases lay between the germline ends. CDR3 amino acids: CAISEDSSETQYF. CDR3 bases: TGTGCCATCAGTGAAGACAGTTCAGAGACCCAGTACTTC.

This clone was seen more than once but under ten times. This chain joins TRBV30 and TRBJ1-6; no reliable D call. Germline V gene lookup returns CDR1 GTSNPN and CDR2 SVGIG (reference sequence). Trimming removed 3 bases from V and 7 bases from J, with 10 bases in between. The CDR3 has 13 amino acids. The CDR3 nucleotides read TGTGCCTGGAGCCTCCGACAAAATTCACCCCTCCACTTT. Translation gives CAWSLRQNSPLHF.